This T cell receptor beta chain was profiled in a study of naive and memory T cell subsets. In this sample, this clonotype turned up a few times. Its antigen remains unknown. An equimolar mix of two oligonucleotides served as the beta constant-region primer for TRBC1 and TRBC2. Ligated cDNA was amplified by four rounds of PCR with nested alpha and beta constant-region primers and SP2. The cDNA 3' end received a ligated single-stranded oligonucleotide carrying the SP2 primer and a 12-nucleotide UMI. Each CDR3 protein is one row after TCRdb ran MiXCR on the UMI-ligation and nested PCR reads. This sample carries under 150,000 distinct CDR3 sequences, 15% to 20% of them seen once, and the ten largest clones take around 0.63%. Study results and caveats: The power law exponent of TCR abundance differed between naive and memory cells. Especially in CD8 cells, naive repertoires contained a few larger clonotypes, possibly CD45RA-re-expressing memory cells. No ground truth validated the naive and memory repertoire findings.

This receptor was obtained from a human donor in good health. The sequencing input was naive CD8+ T cells from blood.

CDR3 nucleotide sequence: TGCGCCAGCAGCCAAGACCACCTTAGCGGGTACCAAGAGACCCAGTACTTC. Encoded protein: CASSQDHLSGYQETQYF. The rearrangement uses TRBV4-3 and TRBJ2-5; 7 bases are a match to TRBD2. The CDR3 is 17 amino acids. V trimming: 0 bases; J trimming: 0 bases; junction bases outside the gene matches: 7. Germline V gives CDR1 LGHNA, CDR2 YSLEER.